Listed below are T cell receptor beta chains from one sample, sequenced in a study of T cells in localized non-small cell lung cancer. This table comes from immunoSEQ multiplex PCR, and its TCRdb copy is limited to in-frame clones, with some not included. The sample includes around 50,000 clones, roughly 90% of them seen just once. The specimen comprised peripheral blood, sampled before any cancer treatment. The source is a woman aged 35 to 69 with stage I lung adenocarcinoma. Each CDR3 is given with its conserved first and last residue. A D gene is named only where the DNA matches it firmly. Clone size is shown for a subset of rows, as once, few, many or a class of expanded clone.

size,D,J,V,CDR3
NA,TRBD2,TRBJ2-7,TRBV10-3,CAISVIAGSYEQYF
NA,NA,TRBJ2-7,TRBV29-1,CSVEKGNEQYF
NA,NA,TRBJ2-1,TRBV7-6,CASSLKVSHTTRANEQFF
NA,TRBD1,TRBJ1-2,TRBV13,CASSETDRVTYGYTF
few,NA,TRBJ1-1,TRBV30,CAAKEGLGEAFF
NA,NA,TRBJ1-5,TRBV10-3,CAISESGQGGQPQHF
NA,TRBD2,TRBJ2-7,TRBV7-2,CASSLILLAGGTRYEQYF
NA,TRBD1,TRBJ2-7,TRBV6-9,CASSRFPGQSPYEQYF
once,NA,TRBJ2-7,TRBV7-3,CASSLAVSEQYF
few,NA,TRBJ2-2,TRBV19,CASSKTGIRELFF
NA,NA,TRBJ2-1,TRBV29-1,CSIRRGSSYNEQFF
NA,NA,TRBJ1-5,TRBV6-1,CASSERRVALWPQHF
NA,NA,TRBJ2-1,TRBV25-1,CASSPLMGNEQFF
NA,NA,TRBJ2-7,TRBV14,CASSHSSSYEQYF
few,TRBD1,TRBJ2-1,TRBV27,CASSLDRGYNEQFF
NA,NA,TRBJ1-4,TRBV19,CASSMRTVDEKLFF
once,NA,TRBJ2-1,TRBV9,CASSSQGGGDEQFF
few,NA,TRBJ1-2,TRBV20-1,CSAPNYGYTF
NA,TRBD1,TRBJ1-2,TRBV18,CASSRDRDYGYTF
once,TRBD2,TRBJ2-1,TRBV12-5,CASGSGRGSYNEQFF
NA,TRBD1,TRBJ1-2,TRBV5-6,CASSFSLRGYGYTF
medium-sized,NA,TRBJ1-3,TRBV10-3,CAISESSQQGMGNTIYF
NA,TRBD1,TRBJ1-5,TRBV27,CASSLPHRGSPPQHF
NA,NA,TRBJ2-1,TRBV15,CATGRPYNEQFF
NA,TRBD2,TRBJ2-1,TRBV4-1,CASSRGGLAGVYNEQFF
few,NA,TRBJ2-3,TRBV7-2,CASRRGGDTQYF
NA,TRBD1,TRBJ1-2,TRBV2,CASTRDRGLPFGYGYTF
NA,TRBD1,TRBJ1-2,TRBV15,CATSKKGQAYYGYTF
NA,TRBD1,TRBJ2-7,TRBV7-2,CASSVGQIYEQYF
once,TRBD1,TRBJ2-7,TRBV7-2,CASSQGQGLSYEQYF
NA,NA,TRBJ2-5,TRBV7-9,CASSLGLMGETQYF
once,NA,TRBJ1-1,TRBV19,CASTLEGGRRTEAFF
NA,TRBD2,TRBJ2-7,TRBV7-8,CASSRPSGSYEQYF
NA,NA,TRBJ1-4,TRBV27,CASSLLGSTNEKLFF
NA,TRBD2,TRBJ2-1,TRBV4-3,CASSQDATGGRNEQFF
NA,NA,TRBJ1-5,TRBV7-6,CASSSMIGGLGNQPQHF
NA,NA,TRBJ1-2,TRBV5-1,CASSPGRSLVGGYTF
NA,NA,TRBJ2-7,TRBV7-8,CASSLMRQEDEQYF
NA,NA,TRBJ2-3,TRBV5-6,CASSLQGTDTQYF
few,TRBD2,TRBJ2-7,TRBV18,CASSPPIRGLSGGYSYEQYF
NA,NA,TRBJ2-2,TRBV6-5,CASSYDAGELFF
NA,NA,TRBJ2-5,TRBV5-4,CASSPWGRQETQYF
NA,NA,TRBJ1-2,TRBV7-9,CASSLVGLSDGYTF
NA,TRBD1,TRBJ2-3,TRBV28,CASSPIRGRVDTQYF
NA,NA,TRBJ2-3,TRBV2,CASSEAWAGAQYF
NA,NA,TRBJ1-1,TRBV18,CASSPRDSLNTEAFF
NA,NA,TRBJ2-7,TRBV7-2,CASSWGHTKYEQYF
NA,NA,TRBJ1-5,TRBV28,CASSSRDLSNQPQHF
medium-sized,NA,TRBJ1-6,TRBV5-5,CASSSRETGGISPLHF
NA,NA,TRBJ1-5,TRBV7-9,CASSLSNQPQHF
NA,NA,TRBJ1-5,TRBV5-8,CASAAGATNQPQHF
NA,TRBD2,TRBJ2-3,TRBV9,CASSVALGGITDTQYF
NA,NA,TRBJ1-4,TRBV5-1,CASSRDGGGEKLFF